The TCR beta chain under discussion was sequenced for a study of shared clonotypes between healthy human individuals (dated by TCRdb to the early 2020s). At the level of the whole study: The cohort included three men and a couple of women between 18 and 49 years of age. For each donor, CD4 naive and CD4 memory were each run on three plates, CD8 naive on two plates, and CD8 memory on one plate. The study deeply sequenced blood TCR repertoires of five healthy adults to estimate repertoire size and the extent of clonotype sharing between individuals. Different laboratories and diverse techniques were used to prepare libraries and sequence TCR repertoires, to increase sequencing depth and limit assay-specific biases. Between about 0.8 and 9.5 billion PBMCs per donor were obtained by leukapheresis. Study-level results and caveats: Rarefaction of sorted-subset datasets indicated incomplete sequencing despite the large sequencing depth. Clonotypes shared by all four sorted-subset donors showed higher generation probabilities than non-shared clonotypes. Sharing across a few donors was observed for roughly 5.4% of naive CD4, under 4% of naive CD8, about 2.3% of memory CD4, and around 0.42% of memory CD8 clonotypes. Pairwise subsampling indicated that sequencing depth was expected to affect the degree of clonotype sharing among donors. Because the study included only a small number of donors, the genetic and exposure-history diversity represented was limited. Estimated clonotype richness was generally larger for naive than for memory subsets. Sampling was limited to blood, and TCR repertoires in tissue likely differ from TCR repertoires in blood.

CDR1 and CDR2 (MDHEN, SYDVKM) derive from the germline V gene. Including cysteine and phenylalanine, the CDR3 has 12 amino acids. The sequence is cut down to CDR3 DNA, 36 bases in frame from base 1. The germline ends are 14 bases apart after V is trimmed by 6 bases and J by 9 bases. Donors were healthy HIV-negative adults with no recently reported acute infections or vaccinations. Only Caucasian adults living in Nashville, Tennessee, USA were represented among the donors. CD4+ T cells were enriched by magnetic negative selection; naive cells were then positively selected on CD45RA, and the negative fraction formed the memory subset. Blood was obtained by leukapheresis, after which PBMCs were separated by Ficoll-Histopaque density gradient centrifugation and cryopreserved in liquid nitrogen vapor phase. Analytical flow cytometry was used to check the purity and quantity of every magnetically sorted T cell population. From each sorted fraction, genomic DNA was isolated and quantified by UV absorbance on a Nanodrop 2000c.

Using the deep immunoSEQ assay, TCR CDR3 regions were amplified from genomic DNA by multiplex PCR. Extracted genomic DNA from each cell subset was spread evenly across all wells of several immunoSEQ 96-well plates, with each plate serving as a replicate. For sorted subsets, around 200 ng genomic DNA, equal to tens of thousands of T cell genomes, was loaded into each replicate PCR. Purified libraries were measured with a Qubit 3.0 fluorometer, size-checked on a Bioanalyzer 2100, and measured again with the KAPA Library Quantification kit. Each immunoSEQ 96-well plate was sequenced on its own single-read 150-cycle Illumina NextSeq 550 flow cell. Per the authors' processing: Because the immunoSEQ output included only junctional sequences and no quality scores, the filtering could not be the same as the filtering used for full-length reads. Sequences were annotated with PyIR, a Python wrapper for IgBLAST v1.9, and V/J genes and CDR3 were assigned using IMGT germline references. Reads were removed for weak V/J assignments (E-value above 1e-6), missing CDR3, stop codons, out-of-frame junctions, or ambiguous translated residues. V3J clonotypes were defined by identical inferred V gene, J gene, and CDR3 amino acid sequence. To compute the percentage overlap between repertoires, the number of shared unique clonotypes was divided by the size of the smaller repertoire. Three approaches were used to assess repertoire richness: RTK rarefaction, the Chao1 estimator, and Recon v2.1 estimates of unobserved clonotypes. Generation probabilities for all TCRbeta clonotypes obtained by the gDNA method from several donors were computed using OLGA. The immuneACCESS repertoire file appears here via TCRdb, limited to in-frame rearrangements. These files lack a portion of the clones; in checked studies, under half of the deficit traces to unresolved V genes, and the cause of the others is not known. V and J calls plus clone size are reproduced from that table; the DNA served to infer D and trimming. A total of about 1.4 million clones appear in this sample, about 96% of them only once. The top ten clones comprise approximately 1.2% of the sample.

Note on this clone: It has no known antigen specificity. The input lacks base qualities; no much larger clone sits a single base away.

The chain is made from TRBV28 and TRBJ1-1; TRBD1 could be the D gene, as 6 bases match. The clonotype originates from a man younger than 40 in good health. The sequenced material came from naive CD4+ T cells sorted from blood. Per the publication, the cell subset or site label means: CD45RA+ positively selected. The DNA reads TGTGCCAGCAGGGTCGGGACATCGCAAGCTTTCTTT. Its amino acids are CASRVGTSQAFF.